This T cell receptor (beta chain) stems from a study of cytomegalovirus exposure and HLA in healthy donors (TCRdb year 2017). At the level of the whole study: In an earlier analysis of 550 to 750 of the donors, approximately 260 Gb of sequence data and approximately 100 million unique TCR beta sequences from about 190 million T cells were reported. Typing coverage differed by locus: A, B, C, DRB1 and DQB1 were typed in roughly 620-630 donors, DQA1 in 522, DPA1 in approximately 610, and DPB1 in 450 to 480. In addition to the first cohort of hundreds of subjects, a separate validation cohort of 130 or so different subjects was used. A later analysis re-analyzed previously published TCR beta repertoires from 650 to 800 donors and added high-resolution HLA genotyping to study TCR occurrence patterns. Every discovery cohort repertoire had been produced on one sequencing platform. Across about 380 genotyped donors of the cohort, an average of about 240,000 unique TCR beta nucleotide sequences per donor were sequenced, and roughly 18% of those sequences were non-productive. An earlier analysis of 587 of the donors used high-throughput TCR beta sequencing to judge whether each TCR beta V gene segment behaved as functional or pseudogenic. HLA typing covered class I and class II loci at four-digit resolution. Donor age, sex, ethnicity and CMV serostatus were compiled together with the repertoire data. In the later analysis, no new phenotypic data were used to find candidate immune exposures; instead, reliance was placed on TCR beta sequences and their occurrence across donors. Using immunosequencing, the study profiled T cell repertoires from about 620 subjects and related those repertoires to cytomegalovirus serostatus. A later genetic analysis took genome-wide SNP genotypes for about three fifths of the 666 donors and used that subset as a discovery cohort. The study aimed to test whether signatures of past pathogen exposure could be identified by cataloging public T cell receptors. Of the 300 to 400 genotyped donors, about 80% fell in the genetic ancestry cluster associated with self-reported Caucasian donors. An early release that covered about 600 HLA-typed donors contained approximately 300 gigabases of sequencing data and approximately 85 million unique TCR sequences. Roughly five DR-DQ haplotypes were treated as single units for association and clustering because of strong linkage in the cohort. To predict cytomegalovirus infection status, the study brought together high-throughput TCR immunosequencing, statistical association of individual TCRs with disease status, and machine learning.

V has 1 base trimmed and J has 0 bases trimmed; junction bases matching no gene number 3. As encoded in the germline V gene, CDR1 is SGHRS while CDR2 is YFSETQ. The CDR3 runs 16 amino acids, cysteine and phenylalanine included. The retained sequence is limited to the CDR3, 48 bases, with the frame set at the first base. The cohort was made up of 650 to 700 healthy bone marrow donors. Cohort members were all nominally healthy when sampled, although unrecorded immune exposures were likely present. The donor tested CMV seropositive, placing the donor among the 290 or so seropositive members of the cohort. A peripheral blood sample was collected from each donor, and TCR beta sequencing was performed on peripheral blood mononuclear cells. Genomic DNA was extracted from the blood cell samples with the Qiagen DNeasy Blood Extraction Kit. Findings and caveats that apply to the study as a whole: Assigning TCR associations to individual alleles was difficult when HLA alleles, especially DR and DQ, strongly co-occurred. The only immune exposure information available for the cohort was CMV serostatus. In a later genetic analysis, fewer N-insertions in productive TCRs were reported among donors in an Asian-associated ancestry cluster than the approximately 630-donor mean. While some public TCRs were present in many individuals, most TCR sequences turned up only very rarely across donors. Cytomegalovirus status was reported to be diagnosed by the classifier with high specificity and sensitivity in both the original and validation cohorts. An association between a missense DCLRE1C variant and V-gene and J-gene trimming of TCR beta chains was found in a later genetic analysis and replicated in an independent cohort. A further reported finding was that TCR beta sequences accurately predicted the HLA-A and HLA-B alleles for most subjects in the first cohort. A later analysis found that TCR association rates varied across HLA loci, with DRB1 alleles showing the most associated TCRs and HLA-C alleles the fewest. According to the authors, the approach could potentially be generalized to other disease states and immunological phenotypes. In a later analysis, HLA-associated TCR beta chains showed more clonal expansion and lower generation probabilities than non-associated chains that were equally common. Presence/absence analyses assumed roughly uniform sequencing depth across donors, an assumption that may not hold. Because HLA typing was unavailable for some donors at each locus, only the typed subset was used in association tests. Some IMGT-functional V segments, including TRBV6-2 and TRBV6-3, could not be distinguished by the 87-base-pair reads and were therefore excluded. A cluster of highly shared sequence variants was judged likely to represent a technical artifact of the sequencing pipeline. Linkage disequilibrium might explain the correlated functional status among segregating V segments, but an unknown experimental factor could not be ruled out. This cohort had only TCR beta chains sequenced, and the lack of alpha or paired-chain data limited which features could be detected. Some 16 rarely observed V segments, including chromosome 9 orphons, were excluded from the earlier analysis of 550 to 700 of the donors because counts were too low. A later analysis found that most CMV-associated TCR beta chains appeared HLA-restricted, with HLA associations seemingly driven largely by CMV exposure. An earlier analysis of approximately 570 of the donors showed that most TCR beta V segments appeared in productive rearrangements either about 87% or about 30% of the time, which broadly matched IMGT annotations. The study listed 150 to 200 TCR beta chains as associated with cytomegalovirus. In vitro tests confirmed that a few of the cytomegalovirus-associated TCR beta chains recognize cytomegalovirus antigens. A later analysis associated 15,000 to 20,000 TCR beta sequences with specific HLA alleles at a false discovery rate of 0.05. According to a later analysis, parvovirus B19, influenza, CMV and Epstein-Barr virus appeared linked to several top co-occurrence clusters.

This clone was observed once. This clone's antigen is unknown. Base qualities are not at hand, and no much larger clone is one base apart. Libraries were prepared through the immunoSEQ multiplex PCR assay. A mixture of 60 forward primers for TCR Vbeta segments and 13 reverse primers for TCR Jbeta segments was used in the multiplex PCR. The CDR3 region of rearranged TCR beta genes was amplified from genomic DNA with a multiplex PCR assay. The amplified TCR beta libraries were sequenced on the Illumina HiSeq System as 87-base-pair reads. As for how the authors treated the data: Across the 600 to 700 repertoires, a later analysis counted tens of millions of unique TCR beta chains, around 11 million of which were shared by at least two donors. Raw reads were error-corrected and collapsed into unique sequences by a nearest-neighbor algorithm in which closely related sequences were merged to remove PCR and sequencing errors. To assign V, D and J gene segments, CDR3 sequences were aligned to IMGT reference sequences. Each retained sequence needed at least a six-nucleotide match to both a V gene segment and a J gene segment. A rearrangement counted as productive if the CDR3 had no stop codons and remained in frame with V and J, and every other rearrangement counted as non-productive. Following IMGT convention, CDR3 was defined as the stretch from the second conserved V-encoded cysteine up to the conserved J-encoded phenylalanine. The earlier analysis of about 590 of the donors excluded sequences that lacked an unambiguous match to a single V gene segment. In an earlier analysis of several hundred of the donors, V segments were called functional above 56.7% productive rearrangements and were called segregating when the between-donor standard deviation exceeded 5%. A statistical classification framework was built to diagnose cytomegalovirus status from the catalog of TCR beta chain sequences. A later analysis assigned V and J genes by comparing TCR nucleotide sequences with IMGT/GENE-DB human TR gene sequences. The TCRdist pipeline was used in a later analysis to assign CDR3 sequences and most-parsimonious VDJ recombination scenarios. In a later analysis, every TCR beta chain was defined by the combination of its CDR3 amino acid sequence and its V-gene family, and reads without a unique V-gene family were dropped. To address suspected cross-contamination and a sequencing artifact, a later analysis removed a few hundred highly shared, low-generation-probability nucleotide sequences. In a later analysis, a clonal expansion index for each public chain was calculated from normalized within-repertoire ranks of inferred template counts. In a later analysis, generation probabilities were computed using a VDJ recombination model fitted to out-of-frame rearrangements, and the results were checked against IGoR. In a later analysis, hypergeometric tests were used to score TCR-TCR, TCR-HLA and TCR-CMV co-occurrence, with a repertoire-size bias correction applied to TCR pairs. False discovery rates were estimated in a later analysis by permuting HLA or CMV assignments 20 times. A later analysis grouped co-occurring TCRs with DBSCAN, adding TCRdist sequence similarity when clustering within HLA-allele-positive subsets. Repertoires with fewer than 30,000 or more than 120,000 public chains, plus five repertoires with anomalous nucleotide sharing, were excluded from co-occurrence clustering. Imported from immuneACCESS, the table was reduced by TCRdb to in-frame sequences with V and J called. These copies leave out some clones; in studies compared against another copy, an unresolved V gene accounts for under half, and the cause of the remainder is not known. From that table come the V and J calls and clone size; the DNA was used to work out D and trimming. The sample records about 61,000 clones, about 89% of which are singletons. The ten biggest clones cover more than 1.3% of the sample.

This TCR came from a man aged 30 to 39 in good health and CMV-seropositive. The V and J genes are TRBV5-1 and TRBJ2-3, with 9 bases aligning to TRBD2. Sequencing was performed on PBMCs. For the CDR3, the sequence is CASSLFTSGSTDTQYF. The DNA is TGCGCCAGCAGCTTGTTCACTAGCGGGAGCACAGATACGCAGTATTTT.